Each of the 8 T cell receptor beta chains below was sequenced from the same sample in a study of cytomegalovirus exposure and HLA in healthy donors. Both 60 Vbeta primers and 13 Jbeta primers went into the PCR. The protocol was immunoSEQ multiplex PCR, while the TCRdb copy is restricted to in-frame clones and leaves out a portion. The sample has 60,000 to 65,000 clones; the top ten hold 3.5% to 4%. Sequencing was done on a sample of PBMCs. The receptors come from a woman aged 18 to 35 in good health and CMV-seronegative.

The chain links TRBV28 to TRBJ2-7; a possible D gene is TRBD2 (5 bases). Trimming removed 3 bases at V and 5 bases at J, with 11 bases between. CDR1 and CDR2 from the germline V gene are MDHEN and SYDVKM. The CDR3 extends over 13 amino acids. CDR3 protein: CASSLAAGDEQYF. In DNA, the CDR3 is TGTGCCAGCAGTTTGGCGGCGGGCGACGAGCAGTACTTC. Drawing the rest from reference TRBV28 and TRBJ2-7, the complete variable domain is DVKVTQSSRYLVKRTGEKVFLECVQDMDHENMFWYRQDPGLGLRLIYFSYDVKMKEKGDIPEGYSVSREKKERFSLILESASTNQTSMYLCASSLAAGDEQYFGPGTRLTVT.

The chain employs TRBV7-9 and TRBJ1-1; 7 bases match TRBD1. CDR1 SEHNR and CDR2 FQNEAQ come from the germline V gene (reference sequence). The CDR3 loop spans 15 amino acids. The J segment lost 0 bases and the V segment lost 5 bases, leaving 6 bases of the junction unmatched. CDR3 loop: CASSPRQGLNTEAFF. DNA for the CDR3: TGTGCCAGCAGCCCCCGACAGGGACTGAACACTGAAGCTTTCTTT.

The chain links TRBV27 to TRBJ2-7; 11 nucleotides agree with TRBD2. V was pared by 6 bases and J by 2 bases, with 9 bases of the junction left unmatched. Germline CDR1 and CDR2: MNHEY and SMNVEV (reference sequence). The CDR3 extends over 16 amino acids. The CDR3: CASRLHGTSGAYEQYF. CDR3 coding DNA: TGTGCCAGCAGACTACACGGGACTAGCGGCGCCTACGAGCAGTACTTC.

V and J are TRBV6-6 and TRBJ1-2; D is perhaps TRBD1 (6 bases). The CDR3 sequence is 14 residues long. Germline assignment: CDR1 MNHNY and CDR2 SVGAGI (reference sequence). V lost 7 bases and J 4 bases, leaving 16 bases between the germline ends. The CDR3 DNA reads TGTGCCAGCACGCCAAGGGACATCCTCTATGGCTACACCTTC. Amino acids: CASTPRDILYGYTF.

The rearrangement joins TRBV10-3 to TRBJ1-2; D call uncertain. CDR1 is ENHRY and CDR2 is SYGVKD in the germline V gene. The CDR3 has 12 amino acids. Trimming removed 2 bases from V and 8 bases from J, with 9 bases in between. CDR3 nucleotide sequence: TGTGCCATCAGTGAGGGCCCCGGGGGCTACACCTTC. Encoded protein: CAISEGPGGYTF.

The V and J genes are TRBV7-8 and TRBJ1-5; 7 bases line up with TRBD1. Per germline, CDR1 SGHVS and CDR2 FQNEAQ. Germline trimming cut 4 bases from V and 7 bases from J; bases unmatched to any gene: 10. The CDR3 consists of 15 residues. The CDR3 DNA follows: TGTGCCAGCAGCTCAAGAGAGGGGGCCGGGCAGCCCCAGCATTTT. Encoded protein: CASSSREGAGQPQHF.

On this clone itself: An end of the junction differs from the germline gene, which may be a read error. The CDR3 bases are TGCAGCGTTCAACAGGGGCGAGAGAACCAGTACTTC. Its translation: CSVQQGRENQYF. The chain combines TRBV29-1 with TRBJ2-5; TRBD1 matches 7 bases. Looked up from germline, CDR1 is SQVTM and CDR2 is ANQGSEA. The length of the CDR3 is 12 residues.

Concerning this clone itself: Other DNA sequences of this sample code for an identical CDR3. The chain is built from TRBV30 and TRBJ1-1; 10 bases are shared with TRBD1. With V trimmed by 1 base and J by 1 base, 0 bases remained unmatched. Per germline, CDR1 GTSNPN and CDR2 SVGIG (reference sequence). This CDR3 contains 14 residues. The CDR3 DNA sequence: TGTGCCTGGAGTGGGGACAGGGGGAACACTGAAGCTTTCTTT. Its translation is CAWSGDRGNTEAFF.